A selection of T cell receptor beta chains follows, all from one sample in a study of cytomegalovirus exposure and HLA in healthy donors. Profiled with immunoSEQ multiplex PCR; TCRdb holds only in-frame clones, not every one. The sample yields roughly 200,000 clones, 75% to 85% seen once. The sample consisted of PBMCs. These receptors originate from a woman aged 40 to 49 in good health and CMV-seronegative. Each CDR3 is given with its conserved first and last residue. A D gene is named only where the DNA matches it firmly. Where a row states a size, it is once, few, many or the class of an expanded clone; other rows omit it.

j_call,d_call,clone_size,v_call,cdr3_nt,cdr3_aa
TRBJ1-2,NA,NA,TRBV5-4,TGTGCCAGCAGCCGCGGGCATGAGATGGGGAACTATGGCTACACCTTC,CASSRGHEMGNYGYTF
TRBJ2-4,NA,NA,TRBV28,TGTGCCAGCAGGTCTGAGGGTTTGGCGAGAAACATTCAGTACTTC,CASRSEGLARNIQYF
TRBJ2-7,TRBD2,NA,TRBV4-1,TGCGCCAGCAGCCAAGGCGCGGGAGGGTTTTACGAGCAGTACTTC,CASSQGAGGFYEQYF
TRBJ2-3,TRBD2,NA,TRBV7-3,TGTGCCAGCAGCTTAACGGGACTATTCACAGATACGCAGTATTTT,CASSLTGLFTDTQYF
TRBJ2-7,NA,NA,TRBV5-8,TGTGCCAGCAGCTCCTCGGTGCGTATGCAGTACTTC,CASSSSVRMQYF
TRBJ2-7,NA,NA,TRBV9,TGTGCCAGCAGCTTCGGGACTGTATCCGAGCAGTACTTC,CASSFGTVSEQYF
TRBJ1-3,NA,NA,TRBV10-3,TGTGCCATCAGCCAGCCCATGGAGACCTCTGGAAACACCATATATTTT,CAISQPMETSGNTIYF
TRBJ1-5,TRBD1,few,TRBV4-1,TGCGCCAGCAGCCAAGCCCCGTACAGGGGGCCTCAGCCCCAGCATTTT,CASSQAPYRGPQPQHF
TRBJ1-2,NA,few,TRBV18,TGTGCCAGCTCACCAAGTATTCAGGGACTTCTCTATGGCTACACCTTC,CASSPSIQGLLYGYTF
TRBJ2-1,TRBD2,NA,TRBV9,TGTGCCAGCCAAGACCCCATGCTAGCGGGAGTCGGGGAGCAGTTCTTC,CASQDPMLAGVGEQFF
TRBJ2-7,NA,once,TRBV19,TGTGCCAGTAGGAATAGCGGTTTCACCTACGAGCAGTACTTC,CASRNSGFTYEQYF
TRBJ1-5,NA,NA,TRBV21-1,TGTGCCAGCAGCAAAGAGGAAGAGGGAGGAAGCAATCAGCCCCAGCATTTT,CASSKEEEGGSNQPQHF
TRBJ1-1,NA,NA,TRBV29-1,TGCAGCGTTGATCCATTGAACACTGAAGCTTTCTTT,CSVDPLNTEAFF
TRBJ2-3,TRBD1,NA,TRBV2,TGTGCCAGCACCCCGATGACGACAGGGACAGATACGCAGTATTTT,CASTPMTTGTDTQYF
TRBJ1-5,NA,NA,TRBV4-1,TGCGCCAGCAGCCAAGACAAGACAGGCGGCGATCAGCCCCAGCATTTT,CASSQDKTGGDQPQHF
TRBJ1-1,TRBD1,NA,TRBV18,TGTGCCAGCTCACGTTGGGACAGGGTCTTCGCGAACACTGAAGCTTTCTTT,CASSRWDRVFANTEAFF
TRBJ2-2,TRBD1,NA,TRBV7-2,TGTGCCAGCAGCTCGACCGGGACAGGGGTAAAGGGGGAGCTGTTTTTT,CASSSTGTGVKGELFF
TRBJ1-3,TRBD1,NA,TRBV19,TGTGCCAGTAGTACAGGGGGCACTGGAAACACCATATATTTT,CASSTGGTGNTIYF
TRBJ2-7,TRBD2,NA,TRBV29-1,TGCAGCGTTGATGGGCCTAGCGGGAGCTACGAGCAGTACTTC,CSVDGPSGSYEQYF